The T cell receptor beta chain described here comes from a study of cytomegalovirus exposure and HLA in healthy donors. Study-level results: Some V segments could not be told apart, so they were left out, TRBV6-2 and TRBV6-3 among them. About 87% or about 30% of the time was how often most TCR beta V segments were productive, according to an earlier analysis. While the bulk of TCR sequences proved rare, some public TCRs turned up in many donors. In vitro experiments confirmed that a few CMV-associated chains were specific for CMV antigens.

The ends lost 2 bases at V and 5 bases at J; junction bases unmatched: 4. Germline CDR1 MNHEY, CDR2 SMNVEV (reference sequence). The CDR3 spans 16 residues. 60 Vbeta and 13 Jbeta primers were used in PCR. Using immunoSEQ multiplex PCR, the repertoire was profiled, and TCRdb retains in-frame clones only, with some absent. Counted here are about 170,000 clones, around 80% occurring once; the ten biggest clones make up 0.77%. On this clone: Its matching antigen is unknown.

V gene TRBV27 combines with J gene TRBJ2-1; 12 nucleotides align to TRBD1. The sample was PBMCs. The sequence was collected from a woman aged 18-35 years in good health and CMV-seronegative. CDR3 protein: CASSLVRDRGHNEQFF. The CDR3 bases are TGTGCCAGCAGTTTAGTTCGGGACAGGGGGCACAATGAGCAGTTCTTC.